This TCR beta chain emerged from a study of vaccination and CD4 T cells after COVID-19. Study overall: Each enrolled participant received a two-dose regimen of either BNT162b2 or mRNA-1273 vaccine. With a range of 35 to 161, the median interval from diagnosis to drawing post-COVID samples was roughly 91 days.

The Oncomine TCR Beta short-read assay was what sequenced the DNA obtained from cultured CD4+ T cells. TCRdb re-called the PCR reads with MiXCR, one entry per CDR3 protein. Among 11,000 to 15,000 distinct CDR3 sequences listed, roughly 37% were seen once. This sample's treatment: approximately 11-day PBMC culture with coronavirus spike peptide pools or control peptides (ViraFEST assay). Germline V gene sequence: CDR1 SGHAT, CDR2 FQNNGV. V was shortened by 2 bases and J by 0 bases, with 9 bases between the two germline ends. This CDR3 has 15 amino acids. On this clonotype: The antigen remains unidentified.

The sequenced material came from CD4+ T cells from blood, cultured in vitro. The TCR originated in a human donor who had recovered from COVID-19. This rearrangement joins TRBV11-2 to TRBJ2-3, with D maybe TRBD2 (5 bases). CDR3 loop: CASSLTGISTDTQYF. Written as DNA, the CDR3 is TGTGCCAGCAGCTTAACGGGGATAAGCACAGATACGCAGTATTTT.